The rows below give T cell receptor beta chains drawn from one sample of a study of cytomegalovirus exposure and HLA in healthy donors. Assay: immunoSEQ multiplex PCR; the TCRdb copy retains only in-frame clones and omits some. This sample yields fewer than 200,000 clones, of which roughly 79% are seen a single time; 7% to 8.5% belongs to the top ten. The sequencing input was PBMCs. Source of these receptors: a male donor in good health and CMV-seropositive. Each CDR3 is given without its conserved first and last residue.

cdr3_aa: SVDLGGDTQY
v_call: TRBV29-1
cdr3_length: 10
j_call: TRBJ2-3

cdr3_aa: ASSRAPKNYGYT
v_call: TRBV27
cdr3_length: 12
j_call: TRBJ1-2

cdr3_aa: ASSVEGDDRKAS
v_call: TRBV9
cdr3_length: 12
j_call: TRBJ1-1

cdr3_aa: ASSEDSGDYGYT
v_call: TRBV2
cdr3_length: 12
j_call: TRBJ1-2

cdr3_aa: ATSRPSQGRDSYEQY
v_call: TRBV15
cdr3_length: 15
j_call: TRBJ2-7

cdr3_aa: ASSLVAGTGGGKLF
v_call: TRBV5-8
cdr3_length: 14
j_call: TRBJ1-4

cdr3_aa: ATGRRGPRELF
v_call: TRBV6-5
cdr3_length: 11
j_call: TRBJ1-4

cdr3_aa: ASMRGGGQDNEQF
v_call: TRBV10-1
cdr3_length: 13
j_call: TRBJ2-1

cdr3_aa: ASSYTGSNEKLF
v_call: TRBV6-5
cdr3_length: 12
j_call: TRBJ1-4

cdr3_aa: ASSLGTGQPQH
v_call: TRBV7-2
cdr3_length: 11
j_call: TRBJ1-5

cdr3_aa: ASGTSGGAYNEQF
v_call: TRBV30
cdr3_length: 13
j_call: TRBJ2-1

cdr3_aa: ASRDGTGTTNYGYT
v_call: TRBV21-1
cdr3_length: 14
j_call: TRBJ1-2

cdr3_aa: ASSLWPPYRGASGGPGELF
v_call: TRBV27
cdr3_length: 19
j_call: TRBJ2-2

cdr3_aa: ASSGAKHPRLSTNEKLF
v_call: TRBV13
cdr3_length: 17
j_call: TRBJ1-4

cdr3_aa: ASSQPGQGSSLQETQY
v_call: TRBV14
cdr3_length: 16
j_call: TRBJ2-5

cdr3_aa: ASSHRGGSSYEQY
v_call: TRBV19
cdr3_length: 13
j_call: TRBJ2-7

cdr3_aa: ASSQGLAGADTQY
v_call: TRBV6-5
cdr3_length: 13
j_call: TRBJ2-3

cdr3_aa: ASSSTGHSLYEQY
v_call: TRBV2
cdr3_length: 13
j_call: TRBJ2-7

cdr3_aa: ASSFGTGEVPLH
v_call: TRBV7-2
cdr3_length: 12
j_call: TRBJ1-6

cdr3_aa: ASSDRGHEQY
v_call: TRBV7-9
cdr3_length: 10
j_call: TRBJ2-7

cdr3_aa: ASNPTFPEGYT
v_call: TRBV6-1
cdr3_length: 11
j_call: TRBJ1-2

cdr3_aa: ASSSPAGRNYGYT
v_call: TRBV6-5
cdr3_length: 13
j_call: TRBJ1-2

cdr3_aa: ASSSEGSGNQPQH
v_call: TRBV2
cdr3_length: 13
j_call: TRBJ1-5

cdr3_aa: ASSPIGQFGYT
v_call: TRBV5-4
cdr3_length: 11
j_call: TRBJ1-2

cdr3_aa: ASSYSGGGSPYEQY
v_call: TRBV6-5
cdr3_length: 14
j_call: NA

cdr3_aa: ASSSGGNTIY
v_call: TRBV5-1
cdr3_length: 10
j_call: TRBJ1-3

cdr3_aa: ASSDPSGGNTGELF
v_call: TRBV19
cdr3_length: 14
j_call: TRBJ2-2

cdr3_aa: ASSQVLVTGNTEAF
v_call: TRBV4-1
cdr3_length: 14
j_call: TRBJ1-1

cdr3_aa: ASSVDRAGNTIY
v_call: TRBV9
cdr3_length: 12
j_call: TRBJ1-3

cdr3_aa: ASNRGGEAF
v_call: TRBV6-1
cdr3_length: 9
j_call: TRBJ1-1

cdr3_aa: ASSEPLNLEQY
v_call: TRBV2
cdr3_length: 11
j_call: TRBJ2-5

cdr3_aa: ASSLAPVQPQH
v_call: TRBV7-2
cdr3_length: 11
j_call: TRBJ1-5

cdr3_aa: ASGGGHYLAQPQH
v_call: TRBV6-7
cdr3_length: 13
j_call: TRBJ1-5

cdr3_aa: ASSGRDWGTGELF
v_call: TRBV13
cdr3_length: 13
j_call: TRBJ2-2

cdr3_aa: ASSLPVGLATQY
v_call: TRBV18
cdr3_length: 12
j_call: TRBJ2-3

cdr3_aa: ASSDYGGANTGELF
v_call: TRBV9
cdr3_length: 14
j_call: TRBJ2-2

cdr3_aa: ASSLTDYEQY
v_call: TRBV7-2
cdr3_length: 10
j_call: TRBJ2-7

cdr3_aa: ASSVGQGASGLF
v_call: TRBV6-1
cdr3_length: 12
j_call: TRBJ1-4

cdr3_aa: ASSTGGGGYEQY
v_call: TRBV6-1
cdr3_length: 12
j_call: TRBJ2-7

cdr3_aa: SSSPRQGLEY
v_call: TRBV7-9
cdr3_length: 10
j_call: TRBJ2-7

cdr3_aa: ASSLESGQGSTNEKLF
v_call: TRBV11-3
cdr3_length: 16
j_call: TRBJ1-4

cdr3_aa: ASREFGTGVFDYGYT
v_call: TRBV6-1
cdr3_length: 15
j_call: TRBJ1-2

cdr3_aa: AWSVHGERPVAF
v_call: TRBV30
cdr3_length: 12
j_call: TRBJ1-1

cdr3_aa: ASRELTGVLSPLH
v_call: TRBV6-1
cdr3_length: 13
j_call: TRBJ1-6

cdr3_aa: ASSEFGHQETQY
v_call: TRBV25-1
cdr3_length: 12
j_call: TRBJ2-5

cdr3_aa: ASSPLGRGRTDEQF
v_call: TRBV13
cdr3_length: 14
j_call: TRBJ2-1

cdr3_aa: ASSLGGGPYEQY
v_call: TRBV7-8
cdr3_length: 12
j_call: TRBJ2-7

cdr3_aa: ASAAHLGGELF
v_call: TRBV7-6
cdr3_length: 11
j_call: TRBJ2-2

cdr3_aa: ASSPRGVLLEAF
v_call: TRBV7-8
cdr3_length: 12
j_call: TRBJ1-1

cdr3_aa: ASSGTSGQETQY
v_call: TRBV5-1
cdr3_length: 12
j_call: TRBJ2-5

cdr3_aa: ASSRQGNTEAF
v_call: TRBV6-5
cdr3_length: 11
j_call: TRBJ1-1

cdr3_aa: ASSRGGALSYEQY
v_call: TRBV6-1
cdr3_length: 13
j_call: TRBJ2-7

cdr3_aa: ASSYEAGPGDTQY
v_call: TRBV6-5
cdr3_length: 13
j_call: TRBJ2-3

cdr3_aa: ASSLGPGHPNTGELF
v_call: TRBV7-9
cdr3_length: 15
j_call: TRBJ2-2

cdr3_aa: ASSYVQGSGTEAF
v_call: TRBV6-5
cdr3_length: 13
j_call: TRBJ1-1

cdr3_aa: ASSRDITSTDTQY
v_call: TRBV5-5
cdr3_length: 13
j_call: TRBJ2-3

cdr3_aa: ASSQVVDPYEQY
v_call: TRBV4-1
cdr3_length: 12
j_call: TRBJ2-7